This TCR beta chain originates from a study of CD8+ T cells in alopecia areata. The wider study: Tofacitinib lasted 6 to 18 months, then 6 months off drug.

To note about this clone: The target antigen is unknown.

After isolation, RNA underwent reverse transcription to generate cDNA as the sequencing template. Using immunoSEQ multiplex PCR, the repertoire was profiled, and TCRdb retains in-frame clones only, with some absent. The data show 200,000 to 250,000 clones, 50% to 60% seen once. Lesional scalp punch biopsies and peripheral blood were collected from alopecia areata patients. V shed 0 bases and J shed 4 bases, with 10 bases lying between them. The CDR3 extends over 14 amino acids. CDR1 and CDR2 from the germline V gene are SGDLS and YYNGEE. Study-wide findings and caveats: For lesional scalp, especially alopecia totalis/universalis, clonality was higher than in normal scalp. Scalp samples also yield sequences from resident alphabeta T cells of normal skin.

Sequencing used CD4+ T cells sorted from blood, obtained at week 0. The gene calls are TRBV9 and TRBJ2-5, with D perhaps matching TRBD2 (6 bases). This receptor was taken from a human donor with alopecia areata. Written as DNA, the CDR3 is TGTGCCAGCAGCGTAGCCTACGGGAGAGAGACCCAGTACTTC. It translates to CASSVAYGRETQYF.